The 22 T cell receptor beta chains below come from one sample, sequenced in a study of cytomegalovirus exposure and HLA in healthy donors. Method: immunoSEQ multiplex PCR; TCRdb's copy keeps in-frame clones and lacks some. The data contain about 130,000 clones, about 87% of them singletons. The sequenced sample consisted of PBMCs. The receptors were sampled from a woman in her twenties or thirties in good health and CMV-seropositive.

This chain uses TRBV19 with TRBJ1-2, with D possibly TRBD1 on 5 matching bases. From germline, CDR1 is LNHDA and CDR2 SQIVND (reference sequence). The length of the CDR3 is 14 residues. V was trimmed by 3 bases and J by 4 bases, leaving 12 bases between them. In nucleotides, the CDR3 is TGTGCCAGTAGTATGAGTACCGGGGGCTATGGCTACACCTTC. Amino acids: CASSMSTGGYGYTF.

The CDR3 nucleotides read TGCGCCAGCAGCGCTTCCGGGACAGGGGGCTTAAGCATTCAGTACTTC. Protein: CASSASGTGGLSIQYF. This sequence joins TRBV5-1 and TRBJ2-4, with 12 bases matching TRBD1. The CDR3 extends over 16 amino acids. Germline V gene data show CDR1 as SGHRS and CDR2 as YFSETQ. V lost 4 bases to trimming and J lost 9 bases; unmatched junction nucleotides: 11.

The genes are TRBV28 and TRBJ2-7; the match to TRBD1 covers 10 bases. The CDR3 is 16 residues long. The V and J ends lost 6 bases and 2 bases, in that order; junction bases with no gene match: 10. Germline V gene data show CDR1 as MDHEN and CDR2 as SYDVKM. For the CDR3, the DNA is TGTGCCAGCAGCCCGGGACAGGGGTCTCTTGCCTACGAGCAGTACTTC. Translated: CASSPGQGSLAYEQYF.

This clone was seen more than once but under ten times. The V call is TRBV10-1, the J call TRBJ2-1, with D hard to call. The CDR3 has 10 amino acids. Trimming cost V 9 bases and J 6 bases, with 6 bases left between them. Germline assignment: CDR1 WNHNN and CDR2 SYGVQD (reference sequence). The CDR3 DNA is TGCGCCAGATCTTCCAATGAGCAGTTCTTC. Translated: CARSSNEQFF.

This sequence joins TRBV2 and TRBJ2-5; 8 bases align to TRBD1. Germline V CDR1 and CDR2: SNHLY, FYNNEI. J lost 4 bases, V lost 5 bases, and 12 bases had no gene match. The CDR3 contains 16 residues. The CDR3 bases are TGTGCCAGCAGTCCTCCCGGACAGGGAGGAGGAGAGACCCAGTACTTC. It encodes CASSPPGQGGGETQYF. The whole variable domain, filled in from reference TRBV2 and TRBJ2-5, reads EPEVTQTPSHQVTQMGQEVILRCVPISNHLYFYWYRQILGQKVEFLVSFYNNEISEKSEIFDDQFSVERPDGSNFTLKIRSTKLEDSAMYFCASSPPGQGGGETQYFGPGTRLLVL.

The rearrangement links TRBV29-1 to TRBJ2-7; 7 bases are a match to TRBD2. V shed 7 bases and J 6 bases; nucleotides not matched to a gene: 18. Germline assignment: CDR1 SQVTM and CDR2 ANQGSEA. This CDR3 is 15 amino acids long. CDR3 in amino acids: CSAVILLADPPEQYF. In nucleotides, the CDR3 is TGCAGCGCCGTAATCCTCCTAGCGGACCCGCCCGAGCAGTACTTC.

The V and J genes are TRBV28 and TRBJ1-1; no definite D call. Trimming cost V 2 bases and J 5 bases, with 12 bases left between them. This CDR3 spans 14 amino acids. Germline-derived CDR1 and CDR2 are MDHEN and SYDVKM. Here the CDR3 DNA reads TGTGCCAGCAGTTTAGGAGGCCCCAGGACTGAAGCTTTCTTT. Its protein product is CASSLGGPRTEAFF.

This chain uses TRBV5-4 with TRBJ1-1; no firm D call. The V and J ends lost 0 bases and 3 bases respectively, with 3 bases between them. Germline V gene sequence: CDR1 SGHNT, CDR2 YYREEE (reference sequence). The CDR3 is made up of 12 amino acids. The CDR3 region is CASSLGHTEAFF. In DNA form, the CDR3 reads TGTGCCAGCAGCTTGGGGCACACTGAAGCTTTCTTT.

This rearrangement joins TRBV6-5 to TRBJ1-4, with D perhaps TRBD1 (6 bases). Germline values: CDR1 MNHEY, CDR2 SVGAGI. V lost 6 bases and J lost 7, with 18 bases in between. This CDR3 is 15 amino acids long. In DNA, the CDR3 is TGTGCCAGCAGCCGAAGCGGGGGGCCTGGTGAAAAACTGTTTTTT. Protein: CASSRSGGPGEKLFF.

The V gene is TRBV4-1, the J gene TRBJ2-5; TRBD2 aligns across 12 bases. CDR3 length: 15 residues. J lost 5 bases, V lost 4 bases, and 5 bases had no gene match. The germline CDR1 and CDR2 sequences are MGHRA and YSYEKL. CDR3 in amino acids: CASSRLAGALETQYF. In DNA, the CDR3 is TGCGCCAGCAGCCGACTAGCGGGAGCGTTGGAGACCCAGTACTTC.

This chain links TRBV11-2 with TRBJ1-2, with TRBD1 identical over 7 bases. This CDR3 contains 14 residues. V lost 1 base and J lost 10; bases outside the gene matches: 9. Germline V CDR1 and CDR2: SGHAT, FQNNGV. CDR3 amino acids: CASSLGLDRKDYTF. DNA for the CDR3: TGTGCCAGCAGCTTAGGCCTGGACAGGAAGGACTACACCTTC. The full variable domain, completed using reference TRBV11-2 and TRBJ1-2, is EAGVAQSPRYKIIEKRQSVAFWCNPISGHATLYWYQQILGQGPKLLIQFQNNGVVDDSQLPKDRFSAERLKGVDSTLKIQPAKLEDSAVYLCASSLGLDRKDYTFGSGTRLTVV.

The chain employs TRBV2 and TRBJ2-5; 13 bases fit TRBD2. The ends lost 10 bases at V and 5 bases at J; junction bases unmatched: 10. The CDR3 has 15 amino acids. The V gene's germline CDR1 is SNHLY and CDR2 FYNNEI. The CDR3 loop is CATQAGTSGVETQYF. The CDR3 DNA is TGTGCCACACAGGCCGGGACTAGCGGGGTGGAGACCCAGTACTTC.

The J gene is TRBJ2-3, the V gene TRBV15, with a possible D match to TRBD1 (7 bases). The CDR3 consists of 13 residues. V was shortened by 5 bases and J by 8 bases, with 14 bases between the two germline ends. Germline loops: CDR1 LNHNV, CDR2 YYDKDF (reference sequence). CDR3 sequence reads: CATSARQGGTQYF. The CDR3 DNA reads as TGTGCCACCAGCGCTAGACAGGGAGGTACGCAGTATTTT.

The V call is TRBV6-5, the J call TRBJ1-2; 8 bases match TRBD1. CDR3 length: 15 amino acids. J was trimmed by 1 base and V by 6 bases; bases with no gene match: 7. CDR1 and CDR2 (germline): MNHEY, SVGAGI. The CDR3 DNA sequence: TGTGCCAGCAGGCCATACAGGGGGAATAACTATGGCTACACCTTC. Residues: CASRPYRGNNYGYTF.

The V call is TRBV7-9, the J call TRBJ1-5; TRBD1 agrees at 10 bases. V trimming: 5 bases; J trimming: 1 base; junction bases outside the gene matches: 2. The CDR3 has 15 residues. Germline V lookup: CDR1 SEHNR, CDR2 FQNEAQ (reference sequence). The CDR3 loop is CASSQDRGSNQPQHF. In DNA, the CDR3 is TGTGCCAGCAGCCAGGACAGGGGGAGCAATCAGCCCCAGCATTTT.

The chain employs TRBV6-6 and TRBJ1-2, with a possible D match to TRBD1 (5 bases). Germline V lookup: CDR1 MNHNY, CDR2 SVGAGI (reference sequence). V was clipped by 2 bases and J by 1 base, with 8 bases between them. CDR3 length equals 14 residues. In DNA form, the CDR3 reads TGTGCCAGCAGTTACGGGGGGGATAACTATGGCTACACCTTC. Its protein product is CASSYGGDNYGYTF.

This clone is a singleton in its sample. The V and J genes are TRBV15 and TRBJ2-7; D may be TRBD2 (6 bases). V lost 3 bases to trimming and J lost 0 bases, with 9 bases between them. The CDR3 runs 14 residues. Germline CDR1 and CDR2: LNHNV and YYDKDF (reference sequence). This CDR3 is CATSRGGVSYEQYF. For the CDR3, the DNA is TGTGCCACCAGCAGGGGGGGTGTCTCCTACGAGCAGTACTTC.

The genes are TRBV9 and TRBJ2-4; D perhaps matches TRBD2 (6 bases). The CDR3 loop spans 14 amino acids. Looked up from germline, CDR1 is SGDLS and CDR2 is YYNGEE. The V and J ends lost 3 bases and 3 bases respectively, with 10 bases between them. The CDR3 DNA sequence: TGTGCCAGCAGCGGGGGAGGAAACAAAAACATTCAGTACTTC. It specifies CASSGGGNKNIQYF.

This clone showed up just once. The chain links TRBV29-1 to TRBJ2-1, with 12 nucleotides matching TRBD2. Trimming cost V 7 bases and J 14 bases; bases outside gene matches: 15. This CDR3 is 14 amino acids long. From germline, CDR1 is SQVTM and CDR2 ANQGSEA. For the CDR3, the DNA is TGCAGCGCCACCAGGACTAGCGGGACTACTACAAAGTTCTTC. It is translated as CSATRTSGTTTKFF.

CDR3 protein: CASTIGQGSSYEQYF. The CDR3 nucleotides are TGTGCCAGCACCATAGGACAGGGGAGCTCCTACGAGCAGTACTTC. The chain is built from TRBV28 and TRBJ2-7; 9 nucleotides agree with TRBD1. From germline, CDR1 is MDHEN and CDR2 SYDVKM. V gave up 7 bases and J gave up 0 bases; unmatched junction bases: 7. The CDR3 length is 15 residues.

This clone was observed a single time. The chain couples TRBV2 to TRBJ2-7; 12 positions match TRBD2. This CDR3 spans 17 amino acids. Unmatched junction bases numbered 13, after V lost 4 bases and J lost 6 bases. Looked up from germline, CDR1 is SNHLY and CDR2 is FYNNEI. Here the CDR3 reads CASSGVSLAGGGGEQYF. CDR3 sequence (DNA): TGTGCCAGCAGTGGGGTTTCACTAGCGGGGGGCGGCGGCGAGCAGTACTTC.

The J gene is TRBJ2-1, the V gene TRBV5-1, with D uncertain. Germline-derived CDR1 and CDR2 are SGHRS and YFSETQ. V lost 0 bases and J lost 2, with 3 bases in between. The CDR3 totals 13 residues. As DNA, the CDR3 is TGCGCCAGCAGCTTGGACACCTACAATGAGCAGTTCTTC. Its protein is CASSLDTYNEQFF.